This note documents a single TCR beta chain sequence. This record comes from a study of T cell changes during pregnancy in multiple sclerosis. CDR1 is MNHNY and CDR2 is SVGAGI in the germline V gene (reference sequence). Trimming removed 4 bases from V and 4 bases from J; junction bases left unmatched: 6. The CDR3 has 16 amino acids. Sequencing was performed with immunoSEQ multiplex PCR; in TCRdb, only in-frame clones are kept and a portion is missing. The table includes 100,000 or so clones, roughly 93% detected once. The starting material was peripheral blood, obtained before pregnancy. The chain uses TRBV6-6 and TRBJ2-1; 11 bases align to TRBD2. This TCR came from a female donor with multiple sclerosis, enrolled in a pregnancy study. CDR3 amino acids: CASSFTTSGTYNEQFF. DNA for the CDR3: TGTGCCAGCAGTTTTACGACTAGCGGGACTTACAATGAGCAGTTCTTC.